A selection of T cell receptor beta chains follows, all from one sample in a study of blood T cell repertoires in COVID-19. Assay used: immunoSEQ multiplex PCR; TCRdb lists only in-frame clones, some missing. The profile shows fewer than 250,000 clones, approximately 88% of them singletons. The sample was PBMCs or T cells enriched from blood (not recorded which). Every receptor here comes from a young woman who had recovered from COVID-19. CDR3s include the opening cysteine and the closing phenylalanine or tryptophan. D genes are given only for firm matches. Expanded clones are given a class, and other clones once, few, many or no size at all.

TRBD2 TRBJ2-7 16 TRBV28 - TGTGCCAGCAGTTTACTATCTAGCGGGAGGGTTCGCGAGCAGTACTTC CASSLLSSGRVREQYF
- TRBJ2-3 13 TRBV14 - TGTGCCAGCAGCCGACAGCTCACAGATACGCAGTATTTT CASSRQLTDTQYF
- TRBJ2-5 15 TRBV24-1 - TGTGCCACCAGCGCTCCCCAGGGCCTGGGAGAGACCCAGTACTTC CATSAPQGLGETQYF
TRBD2 TRBJ2-1 17 TRBV2 - TGTGCCAGCAGTCCACCGCGGGGTAGCGGGAATTACAATGAGCAGTTCTTC CASSPPRGSGNYNEQFF
TRBD1 TRBJ2-2 18 TRBV4-1 once TGCGCCAGCAGCCTCAGAACGGGACAGGGGGCTTTTACCGGGGAGCTGTTTTTT CASSLRTGQGAFTGELFF
TRBD2 TRBJ2-2 16 TRBV9 - TGTGCCAGCAGCGTAGAGATCGGGGGGGGCACCGGGGAGCTGTTTTTT CASSVEIGGGTGELFF
- TRBJ2-5 16 TRBV5-6 - TGTGCCAGCAGCTTGGCGAAGGAGTCGTACCAAGAGACCCAGTACTTC CASSLAKESYQETQYF
TRBD1 TRBJ1-5 16 TRBV28 once TGTGCCAGCAGTCCAGCCCGACAGGGGGCTGGTCAGCCCCAGCATTTT CASSPARQGAGQPQHF
- TRBJ2-5 9 TRBV20-1 - TGCAGCCCCGCGGAGACCCAGTACTTC CSPAETQYF
- TRBJ2-2 18 TRBV9 - TGTGCCAGCAGCGTAGTCCGCTCGGGACAACTCAACACCGGGGAGCTGTTTTTT CASSVVRSGQLNTGELFF
TRBD1 TRBJ1-2 14 TRBV5-6 - TGTGCCAGCAGGGACAGGGGGCGAGACTATGGCTACACCTTC CASRDRGRDYGYTF
- TRBJ1-2 12 TRBV30 - TGTGCCTGGAGGACAGTCGATCATGGCTACACCTTC CAWRTVDHGYTF
TRBD1 TRBJ2-5 15 TRBV9 - TGTGCCAGCAGCGCGTACGGGACAGCTCAAGAGACCCAGTACTTC CASSAYGTAQETQYF
TRBD1 TRBJ1-3 14 TRBV6-5 few TGTGCCAGCCGGGACAGGGTCTCTGGAAACACCATATATTTT CASRDRVSGNTIYF
TRBD1 TRBJ1-2 14 TRBV5-1 few TGCGCCAGCAGCTTGGGGACAGGGATTAAGGGCTACACCTTC CASSLGTGIKGYTF
TRBD1 TRBJ1-4 17 TRBV28 - TGTGCCAGCAGTTTATTATCGACAGGGGGGGTCAATGAAAAACTGTTTTTT CASSLLSTGGVNEKLFF
- TRBJ2-3 18 TRBV3-1/TRBV3-2 once TGTGCCAGCAGCCACCCTGAACGGGGCAGGGAGGACGCAGATACGCAGTATTTT CASSHPERGREDADTQYF
TRBD2 TRBJ2-3 16 TRBV20-1 - TGCAGTGCTAGTTCCCTGACTAGCGGGAGGACTAATACGCAGTATTTT CSASSLTSGRTNTQYF
TRBD1 TRBJ2-3 17 TRBV19 - TGTGCCAGTAGTCCCCGCCGAGGACAGGGGTCGGCAGATACGCAGTATTTT CASSPRRGQGSADTQYF
TRBD1 TRBJ1-5 18 TRBV28 - TGTGCCAGCACCTTGGGGGGACAGGGGGTCGGAAGCAATCAGCCCCAGCATTTT CASTLGGQGVGSNQPQHF
TRBD2 TRBJ2-3 16 TRBV7-2 - TGTGCCAGCAGTCGACCGACTAGCGGGAGGGCAGATACGCAGTATTTT CASSRPTSGRADTQYF
- TRBJ1-6 15 TRBV28 - TGTGCCAGCAGGGGCATGGAGCGGGATAATTCACCCCTCCACTTT CASRGMERDNSPLHF
TRBD1 TRBJ1-1 15 TRBV5-5 - TGTGCCAGCAGGAACGGAGACAGGGCAGTCACTGAAGCTTTCTTT CASRNGDRAVTEAFF
- TRBJ1-2 14 TRBV5-1 - TGCGCCAGCAGCCCCAGCCCGACGAGCGGGGGCTACACCTTC CASSPSPTSGGYTF
TRBD2 TRBJ2-3 19 TRBV7-9 - TGTGCCAGCAGCTTAGGAGGACTAGCGGGGGGACTAAGCACAGATACGCAGTATTTT CASSLGGLAGGLSTDTQYF
- TRBJ2-3 15 TRBV7-8 few TGTGCCAGCAGCCCCGGGGACATTAGCACAGATACGCAGTATTTT CASSPGDISTDTQYF
- TRBJ1-1 15 TRBV5-1 few TGCGCCAGCAGCCCCCGGAGGGCAGGGCCCACTGAAGCTTTCTTT CASSPRRAGPTEAFF
TRBD2 TRBJ2-1 15 TRBV13 - TGTGCCAGCAGCTTAAGGACTAGCGAGTACAATGAGCAGTTCTTC CASSLRTSEYNEQFF
TRBD1 TRBJ1-6 13 TRBV29-1 once TGCAGCGTAGGGACAGGGACGAATTCACCCCTCCACTTT CSVGTGTNSPLHF
- TRBJ2-5 12 TRBV5-6 - TGTGCCAGCAGCTTCATGCGGGAGACCCAGTACTTC CASSFMRETQYF
- TRBJ1-4 14 TRBV3-1/TRBV3-2 - TGTGCCAGCCGGCCCGGGGGGGGTAATGAAAAACTGTTTTTT CASRPGGGNEKLFF
- TRBJ2-3 13 TRBV29-1 - TGCAGCGTGGCCCCGGGAGATGGAGATACGCAGTATTTT CSVAPGDGDTQYF
TRBD1 TRBJ2-3 15 TRBV28 - TGTGCCAGCAGCTGGGACAGGGATAGCACAGATACGCAGTATTTT CASSWDRDSTDTQYF
- TRBJ2-1 14 TRBV5-1 - TGCGCCAGCAGCTTGGCCAACAGGTACAATGAGCAGTTCTTC CASSLANRYNEQFF